Listed here are 4 T cell receptor beta chains from one sample, sequenced in a study of T cells in lung cancer brain metastases. Profiling relied on immunoSEQ multiplex PCR, and the TCRdb table lists in-frame clones only, not all of them. This sample has about 4,900 clones, with about 83% found just once. The sequenced material came from tumor tissue from the primary lung tumor. These receptors were taken from a woman aged 50 to 60 with non-small cell lung cancer.

CDR3 sequence (DNA): TGTGCCAGCAGCCCGGACAGGGCTCCATCCTACGAGCAGTACTTC. Protein: CASSPDRAPSYEQYF. The rearrangement uses TRBV9 and TRBJ2-7, with 8 bases that match TRBD1. This CDR3 region has 15 residues. V was pared by 4 bases and J by 1 base, with 7 bases of the junction left unmatched. Per the germline V gene, CDR1 is SGDLS and CDR2 is YYNGEE.

This rearrangement joins TRBV2 to TRBJ2-5; 10 nucleotides line up with TRBD2. Looked up from germline, CDR1 is SNHLY and CDR2 is FYNNEI. The CDR3 has 15 residues. V lost 7 bases, J lost 5 bases, and 10 bases stayed unmatched. The chain's CDR3 is CASTSTSGDWETQYF. CDR3 sequence (DNA): TGTGCCAGCACGTCAACTAGCGGGGATTGGGAGACCCAGTACTTC.

The chain links TRBV7-9 to TRBJ2-7; TRBD1 aligns across 9 bases. Germline CDR1 and CDR2: SEHNR and FQNEAQ (reference sequence). The CDR3 is 14 residues long. After removal of 5 bases from V and 5 bases from J, the junction contained 7 bases not matched to a gene. The CDR3: CASSLGDRDHEQYF. CDR3 DNA sequence: TGTGCCAGCAGCCTAGGGGACAGGGACCACGAGCAGTACTTC.

V is TRBV27 and J is TRBJ1-2, with D perhaps matching TRBD1 (5 bases). V was trimmed by 2 bases and J by 7 bases, leaving 17 bases between them. CDR1 and CDR2 from the germline V gene are MNHEY and SMNVEV (reference sequence). The CDR3 consists of 15 residues. The CDR3 DNA follows: TGTGCCAGCAGTTTAGCCGGGCCTGGGGCTGGTGGCTACACCTTC. Amino acids: CASSLAGPGAGGYTF.